This T cell receptor (beta chain) emerged from a study of T cells in Graves' hyperthyroidism and ophthalmopathy. It was RNA transcripts that yielded the amplified TCR beta CDR3 regions. HTBI primers were employed in a first-round RT-PCR of the TCR CDR3. One entry per CDR3 protein, called by TCRdb with MiXCR from the multiplex PCR reads. The table has around 360,000 distinct CDR3 sequences, nearly 15% seen once. Points from the study as a whole: The model identified upcoming ophthalmopathy a median approximately six months ahead of onset.

As to this clonotype: Its target is unknown.

The CDR3 totals 16 residues. Germline V gene lookup returns CDR1 MDHEN and CDR2 SYDVKM. V gave up 0 bases and J gave up 5 bases, with 14 bases separating them. The clonotype comes from a woman aged 55-70 years with Graves' ophthalmopathy. The chain couples TRBV28 to TRBJ1-5; D is undetermined. Specimen: blood. The CDR3 sequence: CASSLWEGGSDQPQHF. DNA of the CDR3: TGTGCCAGCAGTTTATGGGAGGGAGGGTCGGATCAGCCCCAGCATTTT.